This TCR beta chain came from a study of Ad26.COV2.S vaccination and SARS-CoV-2 variants. Treatment: around 19 received Ad26.COV2.S at low or high dose, single or two shots; a few received placebo; per-sample allocation not given. Day 63 after the first injection of vaccine or placebo was the sampling time. The method was immunoSEQ multiplex PCR; TCRdb's version includes in-frame clones alone and lacks a portion of them. The sample carries approximately 480,000 clones, 87% recorded once. The starting material was peripheral blood, obtained in a trial of Ad26.COV2.S vaccine versus placebo. This clonotype was sampled from a person aged 18-65 years who received the Ad26.COV2.S COVID-19 vaccine or a placebo.

CDR3 in DNA: TGTGCCAGCAGCATAACAGGGATTCTCAATTCACCCCTCCACTTT. Protein sequence: CASSITGILNSPLHF. The chain joins TRBV11-1 to TRBJ1-6, with D tentatively TRBD1 (6 bases). CDR3 length: 15 residues. Germline V lookup: CDR1 SGHAT, CDR2 FQDESV (reference sequence). Trimming took off 5 bases at V and 7 bases at J, with 15 bases between the two ends. Drawing the rest from reference TRBV11-1 and TRBJ1-6, the complete variable domain is EAEVAQSPRYKITEKSQAVAFWCDPISGHATLYWYRQILGQGPELLVQFQDESVVDDSQLPKDRFSAERLKGVDSTLKIQPAELGDSAMYLCASSITGILNSPLHFGNGTRLTVT.